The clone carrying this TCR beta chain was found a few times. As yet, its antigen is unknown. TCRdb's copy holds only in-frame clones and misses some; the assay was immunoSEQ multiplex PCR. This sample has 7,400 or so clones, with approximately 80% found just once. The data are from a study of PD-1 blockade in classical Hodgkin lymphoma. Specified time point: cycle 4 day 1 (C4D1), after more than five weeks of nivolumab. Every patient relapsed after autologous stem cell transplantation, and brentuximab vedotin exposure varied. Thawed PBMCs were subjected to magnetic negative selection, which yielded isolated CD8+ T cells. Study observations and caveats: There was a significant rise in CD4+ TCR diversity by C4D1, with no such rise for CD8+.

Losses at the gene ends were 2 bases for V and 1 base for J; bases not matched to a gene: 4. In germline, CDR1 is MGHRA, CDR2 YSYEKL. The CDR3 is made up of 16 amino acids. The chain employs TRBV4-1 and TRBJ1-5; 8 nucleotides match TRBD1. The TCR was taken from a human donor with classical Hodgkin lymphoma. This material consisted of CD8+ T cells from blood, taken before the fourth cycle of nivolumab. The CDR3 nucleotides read TGCGCCAGCAGCCAACCCACAGGGGGAAGCAATCAGCCCCAGCATTTT. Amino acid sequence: CASSQPTGGSNQPQHF.